The 11 T cell receptor beta chains presented below share a single source sample, sequenced in a study of blood T cell repertoires in COVID-19. Assay: immunoSEQ multiplex PCR; the TCRdb copy retains only in-frame clones and omits some. The table lists 150,000 to 200,000 clones, about 79% of them singletons. Sequencing used PBMCs or T cells enriched from blood (not recorded which). These receptors came from a man aged 50-59 years who had recovered from COVID-19.

This clone has only one observation. The chain has TRBV5-8 and TRBJ2-7; D not certain. With 4 bases removed from V and 5 bases from J, the gap between germline ends came to 7 bases. In germline, CDR1 is SGHTS, CDR2 YDEGEE. The CDR3 extends over 11 amino acids. The DNA for the CDR3 is TGTGCCAGCAGCCTCTTTCACGAGCAGTACTTC. Its protein product is CASSLFHEQYF. Based on the CDR3 plus reference TRBV5-8 and TRBJ2-7, the full variable domain is EAGVTQSPTHLIKTRGQQATLRCSPISGHTSVYWYQQALGLGLQFLLWYDEGEERNRGNFPPRFSGRQFPNYSSELNVNALELEDSALYLCASSLFHEQYFGPGTRLTVT.

This clone was seen a single time. V usage is TRBV6-5 and J usage is TRBJ2-7; TRBD1 might be the D (5 bases). V was trimmed by 5 bases and J by 3 bases, leaving 11 bases between them. CDR1 is MNHEY and CDR2 is SVGAGI in the germline V gene. This CDR3 region has 13 residues. CDR3 protein: CASSTMDNYEQYF. Written as DNA, the CDR3 is TGTGCCAGCAGTACAATGGACAACTACGAGCAGTACTTC.

This clone was picked up one time. The gene calls are TRBV30 and TRBJ2-7; D is ambiguous. Between the trimmed V and J ends, which lost 0 bases and 0 bases, there was a span of 9 bases. CDR1 is GTSNPN and CDR2 is SVGIG in the germline V gene (reference sequence). The CDR3 runs to 14 residues. The CDR3, as DNA: TGTGCCTGGAGTGTACCGGGTAGCTCCTACGAGCAGTACTTC. Encoded protein: CAWSVPGSSYEQYF.

This clone was detected only a few times. This chain uses TRBV7-9 with TRBJ2-2; D not resolved. The germline gives CDR1 SEHNR, CDR2 FQNEAQ (reference sequence). V was trimmed by 4 bases and J by 3 bases, leaving 6 bases between them. The CDR3 totals 13 residues. The CDR3 here is CASSSPDTGELFF. CDR3 DNA sequence: TGTGCCAGCAGCTCCCCGGACACCGGGGAGCTGTTTTTT.

In its sample, this clone was seen once. The chain combines TRBV7-3 with TRBJ1-2; maybe TRBD1 (6 bases). Germline values: CDR1 SGHTA, CDR2 FQGTGA. The CDR3 runs to 12 residues. Trimming shortened V by 10 bases and J by 2 bases, and 11 bases separated the two germline ends. CDR3 amino acids: CATRTANYGYTF. The DNA of the CDR3 is TGTGCCACCCGGACAGCCAACTATGGCTACACCTTC. Full variable domain (remainder filled in from reference TRBV7-3 and TRBJ1-2): GAGVSQTPSNKVTEKGKYVELRCDPISGHTALYWYRQSLGQGPEFLIYFQGTGAADDSGLPNDRFFAVRPEGSVSTLKIQRTERGDSAVYLCATRTANYGYTFGSGTRLTVV.

The chain employs TRBV7-2 and TRBJ1-5, with D tentatively TRBD1 (6 bases). The CDR3 spans 14 residues. Germline V gives CDR1 SGHTA, CDR2 FQGNSA. Trimming took off 5 bases at V and 6 bases at J, with 14 bases between the two ends. The chain's CDR3 is CASSPVTGFQPQHF. The CDR3 DNA reads as TGTGCCAGCAGCCCTGTGACAGGATTTCAGCCCCAGCATTTT.

The chain joins TRBV29-1 to TRBJ2-7; 12 bases fit TRBD1. CDR1 and CDR2 (germline): SQVTM, ANQGSEA. The V segment lost 5 bases and the J segment 5 bases; nucleotides outside the gene matches: 4. This CDR3 region has 13 residues. Here the CDR3 DNA reads TGCAGCGTTAGGGGACAGGGGGCCCACGAGCAGTACTTC. Its translation is CSVRGQGAHEQYF.

The chain recombines TRBV21-1 with TRBJ2-2; the table's D call, TRBD1, was not checked against the DNA. TRBV21-1 has pseudogene status. The CDR3 loop spans 17 amino acids. In DNA, the CDR3 is TGTGCCAGCAACGGGCTCGGCCGGGACAGAGACACCGGGGAGCTGTTTTTT. This translates into CASNGLGRDRDTGELFF.

The rearrangement joins TRBV19 to TRBJ1-2; TRBD1 is a possible D gene (6 bases). Germline lookup yields CDR1 LNHDA and CDR2 SQIVND (reference sequence). This CDR3 has 15 amino acids. Trimming shortened V by 9 bases and J by 4 bases, and 21 bases separated the two germline ends. CDR3 coding DNA: TGTGCCAGCCAAGACGCCCGGGGGGCTGGCTATGGCTACACCTTC. It encodes CASQDARGAGYGYTF. The variable domain in full, completed from reference TRBV19 and TRBJ1-2, reads DGGITQSPKYLFRKEGQNVTLSCEQNLNHDAMYWYRQDPGQGLRLIYYSQIVNDFQKGDIAEGYSVSREKKESFPLTVTSAQKNPTAFYLCASQDARGAGYGYTFGSGTRLTVV.

This clone has a handful of counts. The V and J genes are TRBV25-1 and TRBJ1-1; no firm D call. V was cut by 6 bases and J by 1 base, with 9 bases left in between. Germline V CDR1 and CDR2: MGHDK, SYGVNS. The CDR3 runs 13 residues. The CDR3: CASRDPGNTEAFF. The DNA of the CDR3 is TGTGCCAGCAGGGATCCGGGGAACACTGAAGCTTTCTTT.

The V and J genes are TRBV27 and TRBJ2-7; D gene unclear. Germline V gene sequence: CDR1 MNHEY, CDR2 SMNVEV (reference sequence). The CDR3 length is 15 residues. Trimming shortened V by 3 bases and J by 2 bases, and 14 bases separated the two germline ends. For the CDR3, the DNA is TGTGCCAGCAGTTTGGCCCCCGGGTGGACCTACGAGCAGTACTTC. Its translation is CASSLAPGWTYEQYF.